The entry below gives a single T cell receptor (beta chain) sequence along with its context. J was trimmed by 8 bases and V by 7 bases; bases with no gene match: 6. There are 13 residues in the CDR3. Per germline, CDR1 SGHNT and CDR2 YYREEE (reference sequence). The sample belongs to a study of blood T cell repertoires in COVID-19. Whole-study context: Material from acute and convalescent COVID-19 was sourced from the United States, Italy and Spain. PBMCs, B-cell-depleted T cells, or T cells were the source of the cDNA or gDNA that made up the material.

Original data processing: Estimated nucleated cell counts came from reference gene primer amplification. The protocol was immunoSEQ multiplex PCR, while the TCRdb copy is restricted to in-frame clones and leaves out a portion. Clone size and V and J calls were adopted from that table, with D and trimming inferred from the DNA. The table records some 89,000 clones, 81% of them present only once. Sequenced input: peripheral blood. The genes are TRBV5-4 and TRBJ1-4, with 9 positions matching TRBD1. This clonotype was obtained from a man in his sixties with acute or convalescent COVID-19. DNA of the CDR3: TGTGCCAGCTGGGACAGGGTGGCAGAAAAACTGTTTTTT. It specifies CASWDRVAEKLFF.